This TCR beta chain appears in the sequencing data of a study of tumor and adjacent non-tumor tissue in lung cancer. At the level of the study: Each sample yielded around 4 million productive TCRbeta reads on average. Findings of the study overall: Tumor tissue had significantly higher TCR diversity than normal lung. Top 100 clones took a larger repertoire share in normal lung.

In regard to this clonotype: Its antigen is still unknown. At one of its ends the junction is not consistent with the germline gene, which may arise from a read error.

RNA was extracted from bulk tissue without any cell sorting. Between August and November 2014, newly diagnosed, chemotherapy-naive lung cancer patients underwent thoracic surgery in China. CDR3 length: 13 amino acids. The germline CDR1 and CDR2 sequences are DFQATT and SNEGSKA (reference sequence). A modified ARM-PCR protocol with three rounds of nested PCR amplified TCRbeta. TCRdb processed the multiplex PCR reads anew with MiXCR; each CDR3 protein has one entry. The table shows approximately 70,000 distinct CDR3 sequences, with around four fifths occurring only once. The rearrangement uses TRBV20-1 and TRBJ2-5; the D gene is possibly TRBD1 (5 bases). The sample consisted of lung tumor tissue. This sequence was found in a man between 60 and 75 years old with non-small cell lung cancer. The CDR3 loop reads CSTAQWTTETQCF. The CDR3 region has the DNA TGCAGTACTGCACAGTGGACGACAGAGACCCAGTGCTTC.